Below, 15 T cell receptor beta chains from the same sample are listed, as sequenced in a study of OX40 agonist ivuxolimab in advanced cancers. This table comes from immunoSEQ multiplex PCR, and its TCRdb copy is limited to in-frame clones, with some not included. The sample carries over 50,000 clones, approximately 86% recorded once. The material sequenced was CD4+ or CD8+ T cells sorted from blood, taken in a trial of the OX40 agonist ivuxolimab. These TCRs come from an adult with an advanced solid tumor such as melanoma, head and neck, liver or kidney cancer.

This rearrangement joins TRBV7-2 to TRBJ1-2, with 10 bases identical to TRBD1. V lost 5 bases to trimming and J lost 3 bases; unmatched junction nucleotides: 6. CDR3 length: 15 residues. Looked up from germline, CDR1 is SGHTA and CDR2 is FQGNSA. The CDR3 reads CASSRDRGRDYGYTF. As DNA, the CDR3 is TGTGCCAGCAGCCGAGACAGGGGGCGCGACTATGGCTACACCTTC.

The V and J genes are TRBV4-3 and TRBJ1-1, with TRBD1 as a possible D gene (5 bases). This CDR3 contains 14 residues. V was pared by 3 bases and J by 7 bases, with 15 bases between. Germline values: CDR1 LGHNA, CDR2 YSLEER. The CDR3: CASSQEWAGLEAFF. The DNA for the CDR3 is TGCGCCAGCAGCCAGGAGTGGGCAGGGCTTGAAGCTTTCTTT.

This chain uses TRBV7-9 with TRBJ2-1; no reliable D call. V was clipped by 2 bases and J by 9 bases, with 14 bases between them. The germline gives CDR1 SEHNR, CDR2 FQNEAQ (reference sequence). The CDR3 length is 14 residues. Here the CDR3 DNA reads TGTGCCAGCAGCTTACTGAATAGGCTGGCTGAGCAGTTCTTC. Residues: CASSLLNRLAEQFF.

CDR3 sequence (DNA): TGTGCCAGCAGCTTATTGGGACTAGCGACTTCCTACGAGCAGTACTTC. It is translated as CASSLLGLATSYEQYF. This rearrangement joins TRBV7-8 to TRBJ2-7; 10 bases align to TRBD2. This CDR3 has 16 amino acids. Germline V lookup: CDR1 SGHVS, CDR2 FQNEAQ. J was trimmed by 1 base and V by 2 bases; bases with no gene match: 5.

The V call is TRBV29-1, the J call TRBJ2-5, with 12 bases aligning to TRBD1. The CDR3 has 16 amino acids. Germline V gene lookup returns CDR1 SQVTM and CDR2 ANQGSEA. Trimming at V came to 5 bases and at J to 5 bases, leaving 12 bases not matched to a gene. The CDR3 here is CSVSGTGGAGPETQYF. CDR3 nucleotide sequence: TGCAGCGTTTCCGGGACAGGGGGCGCAGGCCCCGAGACCCAGTACTTC.

This clone was picked up one time. CDR3 nucleotides: TGCGCCAGCAGCCATAGCGGGAATATCGATGAGCAGTTCTTC. It encodes CASSHSGNIDEQFF. This rearrangement joins TRBV5-1 to TRBJ2-1; 8 bases agree with TRBD2. The CDR3 loop spans 14 amino acids. V dropped 4 bases and J dropped 8; count of bases not matched to a gene: 8. From germline, CDR1 is SGHRS and CDR2 YFSETQ.

In this sample, this clone turned up once. V gene TRBV5-4 combines with J gene TRBJ1-1, with D perhaps matching TRBD1 (5 bases). CDR3 size: 13 residues. Germline V lookup: CDR1 SGHNT, CDR2 YYREEE (reference sequence). V shed 2 bases and J shed 6 bases, with 11 bases lying between them. CDR3 DNA sequence: TGTGCCAGCAGCTTTCGGGGCGGTGCTGAAGCTTTCTTT. Amino acids: CASSFRGGAEAFF.

The rearrangement joins TRBV25-1 to TRBJ2-3; weak D call: TRBD2 (6 bases). Trimming cost V 8 bases and J 2 bases, with 11 bases left between them. The CDR3 is 13 residues long. The V gene's germline CDR1 is MGHDK and CDR2 SYGVNS. CDR3: CASSPSDTDTQYF. The DNA of the CDR3 is TGTGCCAGCTCCCCTAGCGACACAGATACGCAGTATTTT.

On this clone itself: Other DNA sequences from this sample encode an identical CDR3 as well. This chain joins TRBV30 and TRBJ1-2, with 8 bases identical to TRBD1. The CDR3 sequence is 13 residues long. The V and J ends lost 3 bases and 4 bases, in that order; junction bases with no gene match: 4. The germline V gene has CDR1 GTSNPN and CDR2 SVGIG (reference sequence). As DNA, the CDR3 is TGTGCCTGGAGCCGGGACAGGCCCTATGGCTACACCTTC. This sequence encodes CAWSRDRPYGYTF.

V usage is TRBV5-1 and J usage is TRBJ2-1, with 8 bases identical to TRBD2. The V and J ends lost 7 bases and 5 bases, in that order; junction bases with no gene match: 14. Germline CDR1 reads SGHRS; CDR2 reads YFSETQ. The CDR3 is made up of 16 amino acids. CDR3 sequence (DNA): TGCGCCAGCTTTCCGAGCCCGATAGCGGGACACAATGAGCAGTTCTTC. Amino acid sequence: CASFPSPIAGHNEQFF.

J is TRBJ2-7 and V is TRBV28; 7 positions agree with TRBD2. This CDR3 contains 14 residues. The V segment lost 6 bases and the J segment 3 bases; nucleotides outside the gene matches: 8. Germline V gives CDR1 MDHEN, CDR2 SYDVKM. The CDR3 region has the DNA TGTGCCAGCAGCTCTAGCGGAGTTCGCTACGAGCAGTACTTC. Amino acid sequence: CASSSSGVRYEQYF.

The chain has TRBV7-2 and TRBJ2-2; D is possibly TRBD2 (6 bases). Trimming removed 3 bases from V and 2 bases from J, with 13 bases in between. Germline V gene lookup returns CDR1 SGHTA and CDR2 FQGNSA. The CDR3 totals 16 residues. Here the CDR3 DNA reads TGTGCCAGCAGCTTGAATAGCGGAGCCAACACCGGGGAGCTGTTTTTT. It codes for CASSLNSGANTGELFF.

The chain combines TRBV6-6 with TRBJ1-5; TRBD1 might be the D (5 bases). Between the trimmed V and J ends, which lost 0 bases and 8 bases, there was a span of 8 bases. The CDR3 has 13 amino acids. Germline CDR1 reads MNHNY; CDR2 reads SVGAGI (reference sequence). This CDR3 is CASSYSRGEPQHF. The CDR3 bases are TGTGCCAGCAGTTACTCGAGGGGCGAGCCCCAGCATTTT.

CDR3 nucleotides: TGCGCCAGCAGCCAAGCGGTGAGCTCCTACAATGAGCAGTTCTTC. Encoded protein: CASSQAVSSYNEQFF. The chain employs TRBV4-1 and TRBJ2-1; D unresolved. Germline CDR1 reads MGHRA; CDR2 reads YSYEKL. This CDR3 has 15 residues. V shed 1 base and J shed 0 bases, with 7 bases lying between them.

V and J are TRBV18 and TRBJ1-3, with a possible D match to TRBD1 (5 bases). CDR1 is KGHSH, CDR2 LQKENI, per germline. There are 15 residues in the CDR3. The ends were cut back, 6 bases at V and 0 bases at J, with 12 bases in the middle. CDR3 DNA: TGTGCCAGCTCGCCAGGGCTAAGCTCTGGAAACACCATATATTTT. This translates into CASSPGLSSGNTIYF.